Listed here are 17 T cell receptor beta chains from one sample, sequenced in a study of T-cell reconstitution after alpha-beta-depleted transplantation in children. Preparing the TCRbeta library involved the use of unique molecular identifiers. TCRdb fed the PCR reads into MiXCR, producing one record per CDR3 protein. Of 250,000 to 350,000 distinct CDR3 sequences in the sample, nearly 10% are singletons; the top ten hold about 9.4%. Sequencing used PBMCs from the stem cell graft donor, obtained from the stem cell graft. These receptors were collected from a human donor who donated a stem cell graft to a child with SCID.

The V call is TRBV5-5, the J call TRBJ1-2; 9 bases fit TRBD1. From germline, CDR1 is SGHKS and CDR2 YYEKEE (reference sequence). The CDR3 has 15 amino acids. V trimming: 2 bases; J trimming: 6 bases; junction bases outside the gene matches: 8. The CDR3 here is CASSFGTGRGDGYTF. The CDR3 DNA reads as TGTGCCAGCAGCTTTGGGACAGGGCGAGGCGATGGCTACACCTTC.

The rearrangement joins TRBV6-2 or TRBV6-3 to TRBJ2-5; D might be TRBD2 (5 bases). Germline V CDR1 and CDR2: MNHEY, SVGEGT. The CDR3 is made up of 13 amino acids. Trimming took off 3 bases at V and 6 bases at J, with 11 bases between the two ends. The CDR3 coding sequence is TGTGCCAGCAGTTATGTTAGCGCGCAGACCCAGTACTTC. Its translation is CASSYVSAQTQYF.

This chain joins TRBV12-5 and TRBJ1-6; D is undetermined. Germline V gene sequence: CDR1 LGHNT, CDR2 FRNRAP. Between the trimmed V and J ends, which lost 1 base and 9 bases, there was a span of 10 bases. This CDR3 is built from 14 residues. CDR3 in DNA: TGTGCTAGTGGTTTGGGGTCAGCCATTTCACCCCTCCACTTT. Amino acid sequence: CASGLGSAISPLHF.

This clonotype was seen many times. The chain joins TRBV12-3 or TRBV12-4 to TRBJ2-1; D is possibly TRBD1 (5 bases). CDR3 size: 13 residues. V was pared by 3 bases and J by 9 bases, with 12 bases between. CDR3 DNA: TGTGCCAGCAGTTTGAGGTGGCAGGGTGAGCAGTTCTTC. Protein sequence: CASSLRWQGEQFF.

This clonotype has only a few counts. The V call is TRBV9, the J call TRBJ2-5; TRBD1 is a possible D gene (7 bases). Germline V lookup: CDR1 SGDLS, CDR2 YYNGEE. The CDR3 has 14 residues. Trimming cost V 4 bases and J 5 bases, with 15 bases left between them. The CDR3 bases are TGTGCCAGCAGCCTTGGACCAGGGGGGGAGACCCAGTACTTC. Translating gives CASSLGPGGETQYF.

This clonotype was found many times. The gene calls are TRBV5-1 and TRBJ2-1; TRBD2 agrees at 10 bases. The CDR3 has 13 amino acids. V trimming: 7 bases; J trimming: 10 bases; junction bases outside the gene matches: 8. Germline V gene lookup returns CDR1 SGHRS and CDR2 YFSETQ. The DNA of the CDR3 is TGCGCCAGCTATGGACTAGCGGCCCACGAGCAGTTCTTC. Protein: CASYGLAAHEQFF.

This chain uses TRBV12-3 or TRBV12-4 with TRBJ1-1; D perhaps matches TRBD1 (5 bases). This CDR3 region has 14 residues. Trimming shortened V by 1 base and J by 1 base, and 7 bases separated the two germline ends. In DNA, the CDR3 is TGTGCCAGCAGTTTAGATGGACAGAACACTGAAGCTTTCTTT. The encoded protein is CASSLDGQNTEAFF.

The chain recombines TRBV20-1 with TRBJ1-1, with D perhaps TRBD1 (6 bases). V lost 8 bases and J 1 base, leaving 14 bases between the germline ends. This CDR3 region has 13 residues. Looked up from germline, CDR1 is DFQATT and CDR2 is SNEGSKA (reference sequence). The CDR3 coding sequence is TGCAGTACCCCCTGGGGGCAGAACACTGAAGCTTTCTTT. It translates to CSTPWGQNTEAFF.

J is TRBJ2-5 and V is TRBV15, with D unresolved. The CDR3 length is 11 residues. CDR1 LNHNV and CDR2 YYDKDF come from the germline V gene (reference sequence). V was shortened by 3 bases and J by 3 bases, with 2 bases between the two germline ends. Here the CDR3 DNA reads TGTGCCACCAGCAGTAAAGAGACCCAGTACTTC. Translation gives CATSSKETQYF.

This clonotype was counted once. The rearrangement joins TRBV18 to TRBJ2-4; TRBD2 might be the D (6 bases). V dropped 2 bases and J dropped 0 bases, with 11 bases sitting between them. This CDR3 comprises 16 residues. Looked up from germline, CDR1 is KGHSH and CDR2 is LQKENI. CDR3 DNA sequence: TGTGCCAGCTCACCATTAGGAGGGATAGCCAAAAACATTCAGTACTTC. It encodes CASSPLGGIAKNIQYF.

V usage is TRBV20-1 and J usage is TRBJ1-2; no clear D. From germline, CDR1 is DFQATT and CDR2 SNEGSKA (reference sequence). V lost 0 bases and J lost 0, with 8 bases in between. The CDR3 covers 14 residues. CDR3: CSARDHNTNYGYTF. CDR3 coding DNA: TGCAGTGCTAGAGATCACAACACTAACTATGGCTACACCTTC.

This clonotype was detected a few times. The chain recombines TRBV18 with TRBJ2-5; the match to TRBD2 covers 9 bases. The CDR3 extends over 14 amino acids. V lost 0 bases to trimming and J lost 6 bases; unmatched junction nucleotides: 2. Germline lookup yields CDR1 KGHSH and CDR2 LQKENI. The chain's CDR3 is CASSPPAGGKTQYF. As DNA, the CDR3 is TGTGCCAGCTCACCACCGGCGGGGGGGAAGACCCAGTACTTC.

The chain recombines TRBV15 with TRBJ1-4; D is ambiguous. The germline V gene has CDR1 LNHNV and CDR2 YYDKDF (reference sequence). The CDR3 is 15 residues long. The V end was cut by 0 bases, the J end by 7 bases, with 12 bases between. In DNA, the CDR3 is TGTGCCACCAGCAGAGAACAGAGGGTTGCTGAAAAACTGTTTTTT. This codes for CATSREQRVAEKLFF.

This clonotype has only a few counts. The rearrangement uses TRBV25-1 and TRBJ1-2; D is uncertain. The CDR3 covers 11 residues. Germline V gene data show CDR1 as MGHDK and CDR2 as SYGVNS. Trimming removed 1 base at V and 5 bases at J, with 2 bases between. The DNA for the CDR3 is TGTGCCAGCAGTGAATTATATGGCTACACCTTC. This gives the protein CASSELYGYTF.

At least ten counts were recorded for this clonotype. The gene calls are TRBV13 and TRBJ1-3, with 7 bases identical to TRBD1. In germline, CDR1 is PRHDT, CDR2 FYEKMQ (reference sequence). V was clipped by 5 bases and J by 4 bases; unmatched bases: 11. This CDR3 comprises 16 residues. For the CDR3, the DNA is TGTGCCAGCAGCGCGGGGACAGTTGGCCCCGGAAACACCATATATTTT. Its translation: CASSAGTVGPGNTIYF.

V gene TRBV4-2 combines with J gene TRBJ1-2; D not certain. V shed 4 bases and J shed 2 bases, with 8 bases lying between them. The CDR3 consists of 13 residues. Germline CDR1 LGHNA, CDR2 YNFKEQ. The CDR3 sequence: CASSPKLNYGYTF. Here the CDR3 DNA reads TGTGCCAGCAGCCCCAAGCTAAACTATGGCTACACCTTC.

This clonotype has only a few counts. The rearrangement uses TRBV7-8 and TRBJ2-1; no firm D call. The germline CDR1 and CDR2 sequences are SGHVS and FQNEAQ. The length of the CDR3 is 18 residues. The germline V and J ends were trimmed by 1 base and 1 base, with 17 bases remaining between them. CDR3 coding DNA: TGTGCCAGCAGCTTAGTGGCTGTTAGGGCATCATCCTACAATGAGCAGTTCTTC. Protein product: CASSLVAVRASSYNEQFF.